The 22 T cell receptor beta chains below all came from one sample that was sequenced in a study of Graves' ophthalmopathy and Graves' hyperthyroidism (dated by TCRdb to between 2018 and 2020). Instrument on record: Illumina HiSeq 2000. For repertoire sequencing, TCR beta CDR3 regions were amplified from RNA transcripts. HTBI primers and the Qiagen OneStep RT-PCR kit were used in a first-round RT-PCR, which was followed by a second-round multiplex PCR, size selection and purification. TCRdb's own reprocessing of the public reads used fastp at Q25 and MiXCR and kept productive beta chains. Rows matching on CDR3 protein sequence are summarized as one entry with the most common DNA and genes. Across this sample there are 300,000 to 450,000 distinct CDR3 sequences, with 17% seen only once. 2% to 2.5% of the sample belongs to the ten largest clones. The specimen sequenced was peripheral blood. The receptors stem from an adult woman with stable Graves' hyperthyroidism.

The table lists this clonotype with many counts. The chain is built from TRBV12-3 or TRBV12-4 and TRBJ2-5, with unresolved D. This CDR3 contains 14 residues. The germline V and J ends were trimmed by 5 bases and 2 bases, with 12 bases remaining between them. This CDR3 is CASSPISRQETQYF. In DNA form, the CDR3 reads TGTGCCAGCAGTCCCATTTCTAGGCAAGAGACCCAGTACTTC.

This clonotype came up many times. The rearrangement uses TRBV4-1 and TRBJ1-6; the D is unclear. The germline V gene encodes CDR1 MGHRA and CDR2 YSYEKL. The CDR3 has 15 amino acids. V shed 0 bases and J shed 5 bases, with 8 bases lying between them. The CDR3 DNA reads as TGCGCCAGCAGCCAAGATCGGAACAATAATTCACCCCTCCACTTT. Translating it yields CASSQDRNNNSPLHF.

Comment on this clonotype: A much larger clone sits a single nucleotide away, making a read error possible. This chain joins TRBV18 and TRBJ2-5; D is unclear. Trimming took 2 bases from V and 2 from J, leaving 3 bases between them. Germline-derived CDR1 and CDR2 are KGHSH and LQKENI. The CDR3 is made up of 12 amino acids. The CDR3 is CASSPEQETQYF. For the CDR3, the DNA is TGTGCCAGCTCACCAGAGCAAGAGACCCAGTACTTC. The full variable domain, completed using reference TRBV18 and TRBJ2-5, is NAGVMQNPRHLVRRRGQEARLRCSPMKGHSHVYWYRQLPEEGLKFMVYLQKENIIDESGMPKERFSAEFPKEGPSILRIQQVVRGDSAAYFCASSPEQETQYFGPGTRLLVL.

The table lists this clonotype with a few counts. The DNA of the CDR3 is TGTGCCAGCAGGCCCGACAGGATCTCCTACGAGCAGTACTTC. Protein sequence: CASRPDRISYEQYF. The chain is built from TRBV27 and TRBJ2-7, with a tentative D call TRBD1 (6 bases). The V gene lost 6 bases and the J gene lost 0 bases, with 12 bases spanning the gap. Germline CDR1 MNHEY, CDR2 SMNVEV (reference sequence). The CDR3 is 14 residues long.

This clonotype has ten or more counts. CDR3 amino acids: CSVGGSTGSYTF. CDR3 nucleotide sequence: TGCAGCGTGGGGGGGTCGACCGGTAGCTACACCTTC. The genes are TRBV29-1 and TRBJ1-2; possible D gene TRBD1, 5 bases. The V end lost 6 bases, the J end lost 9 bases, and 17 bases lay between the germline ends. This CDR3 spans 12 amino acids. Germline V gene lookup returns CDR1 SQVTM and CDR2 ANQGSEA.

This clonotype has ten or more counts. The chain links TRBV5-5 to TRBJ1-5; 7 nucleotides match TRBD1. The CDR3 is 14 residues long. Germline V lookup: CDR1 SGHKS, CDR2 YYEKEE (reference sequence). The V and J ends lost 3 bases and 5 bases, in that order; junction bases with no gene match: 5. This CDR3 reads CASSSKGAHQPQHF. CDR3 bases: TGTGCCAGCAGCTCAAAGGGGGCCCATCAGCCCCAGCATTTT.

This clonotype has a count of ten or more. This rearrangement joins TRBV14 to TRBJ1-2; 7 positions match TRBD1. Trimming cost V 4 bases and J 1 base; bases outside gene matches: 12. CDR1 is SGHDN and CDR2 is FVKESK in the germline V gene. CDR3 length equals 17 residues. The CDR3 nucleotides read TGTGCCAGCAGCCCTTTTGTAGGGGGACAGAGTAACTATGGCTACACCTTC. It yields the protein CASSPFVGGQSNYGYTF.

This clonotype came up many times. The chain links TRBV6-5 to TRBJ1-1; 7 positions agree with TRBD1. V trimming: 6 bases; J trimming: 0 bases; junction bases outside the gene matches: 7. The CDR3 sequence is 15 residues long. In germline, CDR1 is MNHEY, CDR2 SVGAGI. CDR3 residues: CASSQSGQVNTEAFF. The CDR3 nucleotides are TGTGCCAGCAGCCAGTCAGGACAGGTGAACACTGAAGCTTTCTTT.

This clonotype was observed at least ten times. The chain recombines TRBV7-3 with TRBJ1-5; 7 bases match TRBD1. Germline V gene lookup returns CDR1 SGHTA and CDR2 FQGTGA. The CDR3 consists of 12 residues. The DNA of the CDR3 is TGTGGAGAGACAGGGCACAATCAGCCCCAGCATTTT. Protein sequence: CGETGHNQPQHF. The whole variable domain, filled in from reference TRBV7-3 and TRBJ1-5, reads GAGVSQTPSNKVTEKGKYVELRCDPISGHTALYWYRQSLGQGPEFLIYFQGTGAADDSGLPNDRFFAVRPEGSVSTLKIQRTERGDSAVYLCGETGHNQPQHFGDGTRLSIL.

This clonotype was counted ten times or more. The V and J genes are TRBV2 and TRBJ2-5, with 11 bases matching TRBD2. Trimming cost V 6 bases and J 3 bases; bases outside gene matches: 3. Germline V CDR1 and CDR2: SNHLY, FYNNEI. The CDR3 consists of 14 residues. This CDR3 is CASRELAGEETQYF. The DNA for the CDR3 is TGTGCCAGCAGGGAACTAGCGGGAGAAGAGACCCAGTACTTC.

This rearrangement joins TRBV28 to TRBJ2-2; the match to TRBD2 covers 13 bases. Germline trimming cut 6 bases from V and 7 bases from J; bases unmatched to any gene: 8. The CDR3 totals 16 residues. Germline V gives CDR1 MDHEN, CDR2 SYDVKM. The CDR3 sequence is CASRTRTSGRNGELFF. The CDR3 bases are TGTGCCAGCAGAACCCGGACTAGCGGGAGAAACGGGGAGCTGTTTTTT.

As DNA, the CDR3 is TGCAGTGCGGTAGGACAGGGTGGAAACACCATATATTTT. This codes for CSAVGQGGNTIYF. This chain joins TRBV20-1 and TRBJ1-3, with 8 bases identical to TRBD1. This CDR3 is 13 amino acids long. Per the germline V gene, CDR1 is DFQATT and CDR2 is SNEGSKA (reference sequence). With 6 bases clipped from V and 3 bases from J, the junction kept 4 bases outside the gene matches.

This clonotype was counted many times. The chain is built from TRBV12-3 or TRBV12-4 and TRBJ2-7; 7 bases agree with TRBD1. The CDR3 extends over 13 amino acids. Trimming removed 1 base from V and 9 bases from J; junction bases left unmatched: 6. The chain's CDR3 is CASSLGQGDRQYF. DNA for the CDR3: TGTGCCAGCAGTTTAGGACAGGGCGATAGGCAGTACTTC.

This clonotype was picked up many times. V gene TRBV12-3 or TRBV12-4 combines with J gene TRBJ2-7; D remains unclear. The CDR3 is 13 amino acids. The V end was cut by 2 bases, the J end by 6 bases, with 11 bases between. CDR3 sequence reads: CASSLISGGEQYF. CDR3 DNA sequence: TGTGCCAGCAGTTTAATATCTGGCGGCGAGCAGTACTTC.

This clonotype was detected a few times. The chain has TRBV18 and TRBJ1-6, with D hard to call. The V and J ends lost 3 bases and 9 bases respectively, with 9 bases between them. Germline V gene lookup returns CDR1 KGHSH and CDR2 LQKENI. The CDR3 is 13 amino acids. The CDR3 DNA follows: TGTGCCAGCTCACCGGACTGGAGTTCACCCCTCCACTTT. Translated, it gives CASSPDWSSPLHF.

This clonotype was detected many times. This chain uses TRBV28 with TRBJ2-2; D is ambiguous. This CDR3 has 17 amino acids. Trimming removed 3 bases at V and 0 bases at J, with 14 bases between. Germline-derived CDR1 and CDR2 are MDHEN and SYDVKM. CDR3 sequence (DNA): TGTGCCAGCAGTTTCTGGAAGAAACTCACGAACACCGGGGAGCTGTTTTTT. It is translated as CASSFWKKLTNTGELFF.

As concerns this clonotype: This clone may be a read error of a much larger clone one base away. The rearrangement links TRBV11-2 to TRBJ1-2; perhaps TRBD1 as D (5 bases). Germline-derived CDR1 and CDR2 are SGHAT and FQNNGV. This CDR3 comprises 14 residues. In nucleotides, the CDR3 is TGTGCCATCAGCTTGTTCCAGGGTAACTATGGCTACACCTTC. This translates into CAISLFQGNYGYTF.

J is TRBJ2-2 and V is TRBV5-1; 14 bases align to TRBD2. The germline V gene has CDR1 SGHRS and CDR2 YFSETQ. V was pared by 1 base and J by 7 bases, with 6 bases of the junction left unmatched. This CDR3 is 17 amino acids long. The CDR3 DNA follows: TGCGCCAGCAGCTTGCGGACTAGCGGGAGGTCAGGCGGGGAGCTGTTTTTT. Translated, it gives CASSLRTSGRSGGELFF.

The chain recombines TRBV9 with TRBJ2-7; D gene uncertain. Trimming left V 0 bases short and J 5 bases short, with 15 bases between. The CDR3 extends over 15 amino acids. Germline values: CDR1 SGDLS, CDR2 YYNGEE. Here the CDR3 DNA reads TGTGCCAGCAGCGTAGACCCCCTCCCTTCGGACGAGCAGTACTTC. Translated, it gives CASSVDPLPSDEQYF.

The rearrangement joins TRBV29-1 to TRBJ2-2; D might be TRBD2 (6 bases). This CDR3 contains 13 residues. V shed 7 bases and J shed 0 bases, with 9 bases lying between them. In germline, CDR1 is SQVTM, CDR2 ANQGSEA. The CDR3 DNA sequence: TGCAGCGGAATAGCGGCGAACACCGGGGAGCTGTTTTTT. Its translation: CSGIAANTGELFF.

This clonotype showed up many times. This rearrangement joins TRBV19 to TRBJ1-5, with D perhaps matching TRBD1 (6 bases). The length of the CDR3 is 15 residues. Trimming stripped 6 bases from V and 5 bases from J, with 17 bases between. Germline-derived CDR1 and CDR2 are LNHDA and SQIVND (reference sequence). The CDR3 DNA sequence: TGTGCCAGTAGGGGCGAAGGGGGGAGTTATCAGCCCCAGCATTTT. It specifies CASRGEGGSYQPQHF. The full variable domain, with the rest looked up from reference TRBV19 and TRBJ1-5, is DGGITQSPKYLFRKEGQNVTLSCEQNLNHDAMYWYRQDPGQGLRLIYYSQIVNDFQKGDIAEGYSVSREKKESFPLTVTSAQKNPTAFYLCASRGEGGSYQPQHFGDGTRLSIL.

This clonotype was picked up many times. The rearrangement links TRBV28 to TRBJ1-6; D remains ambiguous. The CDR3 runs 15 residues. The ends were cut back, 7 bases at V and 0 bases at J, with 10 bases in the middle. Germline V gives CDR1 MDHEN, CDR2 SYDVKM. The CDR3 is CASTHKGSYNSPLHF. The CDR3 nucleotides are TGTGCCAGCACTCACAAGGGCTCCTATAATTCACCCCTCCACTTT.